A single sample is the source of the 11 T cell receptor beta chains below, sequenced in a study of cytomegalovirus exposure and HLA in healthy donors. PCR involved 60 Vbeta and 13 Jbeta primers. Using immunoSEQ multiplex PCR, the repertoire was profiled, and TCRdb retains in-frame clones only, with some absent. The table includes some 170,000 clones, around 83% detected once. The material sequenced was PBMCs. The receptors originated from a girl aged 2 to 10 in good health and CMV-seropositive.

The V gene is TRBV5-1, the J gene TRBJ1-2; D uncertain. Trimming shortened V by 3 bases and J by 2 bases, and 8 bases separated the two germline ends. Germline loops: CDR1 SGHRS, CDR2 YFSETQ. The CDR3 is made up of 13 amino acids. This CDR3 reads CASSSDGNYGYTF. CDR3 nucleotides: TGCGCCAGCAGCTCAGACGGGAACTATGGCTACACCTTC. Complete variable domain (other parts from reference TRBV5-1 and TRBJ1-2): KAGVTQTPRYLIKTRGQQVTLSCSPISGHRSVSWYQQTPGQGLQFLFEYFSETQRNKGNFPGRFSGRQFSNSRSEMNVSTLELGDSALYLCASSSDGNYGYTFGSGTRLTVV.

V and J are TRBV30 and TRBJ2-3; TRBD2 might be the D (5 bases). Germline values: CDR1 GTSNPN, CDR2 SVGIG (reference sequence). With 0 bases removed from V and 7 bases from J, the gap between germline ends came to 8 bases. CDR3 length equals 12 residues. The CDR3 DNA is TGTGCCTGGAGTGTACGGGATTATACGCAGTATTTT. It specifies CAWSVRDYTQYF.

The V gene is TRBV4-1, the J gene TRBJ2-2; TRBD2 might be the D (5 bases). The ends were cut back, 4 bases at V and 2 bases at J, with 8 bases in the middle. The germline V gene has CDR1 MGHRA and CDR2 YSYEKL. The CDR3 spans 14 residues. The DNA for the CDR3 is TGCGCCAGCAGCCTAGGACTTAACACCGGGGAGCTGTTTTTT. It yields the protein CASSLGLNTGELFF.

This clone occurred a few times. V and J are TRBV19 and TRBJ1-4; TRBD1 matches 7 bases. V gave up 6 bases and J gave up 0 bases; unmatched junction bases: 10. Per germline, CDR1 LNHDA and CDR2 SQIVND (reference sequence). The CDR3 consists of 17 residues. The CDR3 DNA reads TGTGCCAGTAGGCTAAAGGGGGCTCCGGCAACTAATGAAAAACTGTTTTTT. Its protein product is CASRLKGAPATNEKLFF. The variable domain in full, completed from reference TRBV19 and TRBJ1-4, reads DGGITQSPKYLFRKEGQNVTLSCEQNLNHDAMYWYRQDPGQGLRLIYYSQIVNDFQKGDIAEGYSVSREKKESFPLTVTSAQKNPTAFYLCASRLKGAPATNEKLFFGSGTQLSVL.

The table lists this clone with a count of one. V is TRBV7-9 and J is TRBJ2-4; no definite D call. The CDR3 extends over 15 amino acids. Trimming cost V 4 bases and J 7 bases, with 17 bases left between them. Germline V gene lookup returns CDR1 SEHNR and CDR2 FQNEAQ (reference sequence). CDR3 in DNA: TGTGCCAGCAGCTCTGGAGCGCCCGGTGAGAACATTCAGTACTTC. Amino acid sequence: CASSSGAPGENIQYF.

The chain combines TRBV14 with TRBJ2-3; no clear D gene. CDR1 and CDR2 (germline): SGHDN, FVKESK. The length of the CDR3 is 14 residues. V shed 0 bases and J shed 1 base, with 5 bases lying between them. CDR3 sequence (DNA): TGTGCCAGCAGCCAAGATCTCGGCACAGATACGCAGTATTTT. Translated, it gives CASSQDLGTDTQYF.

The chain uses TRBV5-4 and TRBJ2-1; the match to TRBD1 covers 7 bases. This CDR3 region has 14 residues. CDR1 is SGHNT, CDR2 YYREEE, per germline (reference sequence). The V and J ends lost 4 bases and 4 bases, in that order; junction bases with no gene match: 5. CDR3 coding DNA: TGTGCCAGCAGCACCCGGGACAGTTACAATGAGCAGTTCTTC. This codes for CASSTRDSYNEQFF.

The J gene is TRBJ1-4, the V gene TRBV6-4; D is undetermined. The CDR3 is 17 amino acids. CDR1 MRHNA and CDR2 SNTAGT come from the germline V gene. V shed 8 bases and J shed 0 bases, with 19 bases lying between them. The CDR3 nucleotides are TGTGCCAGCCTCTCCGTCGGAGCAATTGCAACTAATGAAAAACTGTTTTTT. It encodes CASLSVGAIATNEKLFF.

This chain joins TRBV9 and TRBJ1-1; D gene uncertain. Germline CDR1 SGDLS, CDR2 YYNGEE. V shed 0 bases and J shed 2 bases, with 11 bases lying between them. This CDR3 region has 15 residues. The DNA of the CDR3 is TGTGCCAGCAGCGTAGGAGGGCGGATAAACACTGAAGCTTTCTTT. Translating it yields CASSVGGRINTEAFF.

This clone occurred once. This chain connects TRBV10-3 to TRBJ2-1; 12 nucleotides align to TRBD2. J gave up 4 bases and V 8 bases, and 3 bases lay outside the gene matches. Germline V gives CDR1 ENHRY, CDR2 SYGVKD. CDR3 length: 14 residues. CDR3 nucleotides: TGTGCCATCGCGACTAGCGGGAGTTACAATGAGCAGTTCTTC. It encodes CAIATSGSYNEQFF.

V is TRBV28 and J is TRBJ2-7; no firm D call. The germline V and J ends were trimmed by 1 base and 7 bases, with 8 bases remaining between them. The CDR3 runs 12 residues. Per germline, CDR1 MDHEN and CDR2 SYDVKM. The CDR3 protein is CASSLYFSEQYF. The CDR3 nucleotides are TGTGCCAGCAGTTTATACTTTTCAGAGCAGTACTTC.